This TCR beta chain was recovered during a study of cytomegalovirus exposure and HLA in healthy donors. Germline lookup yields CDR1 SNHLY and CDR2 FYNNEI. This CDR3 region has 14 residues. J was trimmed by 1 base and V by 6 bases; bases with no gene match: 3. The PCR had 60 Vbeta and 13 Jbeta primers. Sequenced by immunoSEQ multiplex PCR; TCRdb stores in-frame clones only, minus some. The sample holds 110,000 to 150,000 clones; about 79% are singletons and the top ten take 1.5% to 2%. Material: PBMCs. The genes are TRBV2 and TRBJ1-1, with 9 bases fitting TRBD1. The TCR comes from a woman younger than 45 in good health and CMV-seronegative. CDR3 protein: CASSEQGANTEAFF. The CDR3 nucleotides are TGTGCCAGCAGCGAACAGGGGGCGAACACTGAAGCTTTCTTT. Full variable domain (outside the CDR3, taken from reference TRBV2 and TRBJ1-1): EPEVTQTPSHQVTQMGQEVILRCVPISNHLYFYWYRQILGQKVEFLVSFYNNEISEKSEIFDDQFSVERPDGSNFTLKIRSTKLEDSAMYFCASSEQGANTEAFFGQGTRLTVV.